This T cell receptor beta chain derives from a study of regulatory dendritic cells for organ transplantation. Assay: immunoSEQ multiplex PCR; the TCRdb copy retains only in-frame clones and omits some. This table has about 11,000 clones, roughly two thirds appearing once. Overall study results and limits: Memory T cells were less diverse than naive, with memory CD8+ most oligoclonal. Mature dendritic cells appeared to drive more memory CD8+ clonal expansion than regulatory ones.

Concerning this clone itself: No antigen is known for it.

Naive CD45RA+ and memory CD45RO+ CD4+ or CD8+ T cells were FACS-sorted. The CDR3 has 13 amino acids. Trimming removed 4 bases from V and 3 bases from J, with 9 bases in between. The germline V gene encodes CDR1 SGHRS and CDR2 YFSETQ. This rearrangement joins TRBV5-1 to TRBJ2-3; D not resolved. The clonotype originates from a human donor in good health. The sample consisted of memory CD8+ T cells from blood. Subset: CD45RO+ memory T cells. CDR3 amino acids: CASSTPGTDTQYF. CDR3 coding DNA: TGCGCCAGCAGCACCCCCGGGACAGATACGCAGTATTTT.